This TCR beta chain was recorded in a study of T cell repertoires in cytomegalovirus infection. Study information: It can be stated that public TCR beta signatures indicated CMV infection as well as a matching HLA type.

Each CDR3 protein gets one entry after TCRdb re-called the reads with MiXCR. The repertoire holds just over 450,000 distinct CDR3 sequences, with approximately 42% as singletons. Regarding the study as a whole: HLA-C-restricted CMV-specific TCR beta clonotypes prevailed in the ex vivo response.

Points on this clonotype: Its antigen remains unknown.

Here the sequenced sample was cultured PBMCs, taken from culture after CMV antigen stimulation. The sequence was obtained from a human donor in good health (CMV status not recorded). Some clones in this sample may be carry-over from other donors' samples.

The CDR3 protein is CASSFGGGAGEGDTQYF. The CDR3 region has the DNA TGTGCCAGCAGCTTCGGGGGAGGAGCGGGAGAGGGGGATACGCAGTATTTT. The chain has TRBV7-2 and TRBJ2-3; 8 bases are a match to TRBD2. In germline, CDR1 is SGHTA, CDR2 FQGNSA. V trimming: 3 bases; J trimming: 6 bases; junction bases outside the gene matches: 14. The CDR3 consists of 17 residues.